Here is one T cell receptor (beta chain) with its context. The antigen remains unidentified. TCRdb called the 5' RACE reads again in MiXCR, with one record for every CDR3 protein. The table shows 100,000 to 120,000 distinct CDR3 sequences, with roughly a sixth occurring only once. This specimen comes from a study of T-cell memory formation after mild COVID-19. Study results and limitations: Clones that contracted from day 15 to 85 were balanced CD4/CD8, while later expanders leaned CD4+. Some clones that responded were present in memory (sampled pre-infection), which suggests cross-reactive memory joined.

Germline-derived CDR1 and CDR2 are SGHRS and YFSETQ. With 0 bases removed from V and 7 bases from J, the gap between germline ends came to 16 bases. The CDR3 is made up of 15 amino acids. The sequence was obtained from a man between 18 and 35 years old who had mild COVID-19 (a few samples of this study predate the infection). Cell type and time point are not known. What was sequenced was PBMCs or a T cell subset sorted from them (not recorded which). V usage is TRBV5-1 and J usage is TRBJ1-2; D possibly corresponds to TRBD1 (6 bases). CDR3: CASSLETGYVPGYTF. In DNA form, the CDR3 reads TGCGCCAGCAGCTTGGAAACAGGGTATGTCCCTGGCTACACCTTC. The full variable domain, completed using reference TRBV5-1 and TRBJ1-2, is KAGVTQTPRYLIKTRGQQVTLSCSPISGHRSVSWYQQTPGQGLQFLFEYFSETQRNKGNFPGRFSGRQFSNSRSEMNVSTLELGDSALYLCASSLETGYVPGYTFGSGTRLTVV.